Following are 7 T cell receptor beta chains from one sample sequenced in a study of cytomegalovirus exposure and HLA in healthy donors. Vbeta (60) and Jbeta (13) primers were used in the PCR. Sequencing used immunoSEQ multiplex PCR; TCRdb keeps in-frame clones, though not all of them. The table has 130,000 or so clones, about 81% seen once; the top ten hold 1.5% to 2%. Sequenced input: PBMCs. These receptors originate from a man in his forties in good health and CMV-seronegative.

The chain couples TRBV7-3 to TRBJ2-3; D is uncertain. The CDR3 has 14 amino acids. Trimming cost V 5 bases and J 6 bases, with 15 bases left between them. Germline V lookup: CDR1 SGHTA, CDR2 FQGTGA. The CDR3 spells CASSPQANADTQYF. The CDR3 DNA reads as TGTGCCAGCAGCCCCCAGGCTAACGCGGATACGCAGTATTTT.

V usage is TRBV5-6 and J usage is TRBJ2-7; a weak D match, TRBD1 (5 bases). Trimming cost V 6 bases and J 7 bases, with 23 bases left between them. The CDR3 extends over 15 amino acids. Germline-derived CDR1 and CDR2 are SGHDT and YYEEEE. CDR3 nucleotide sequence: TGTGCCAGCACCGTTACTGACAGAAGCCTACGAGAGCAGTACTTC. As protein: CASTVTDRSLREQYF.

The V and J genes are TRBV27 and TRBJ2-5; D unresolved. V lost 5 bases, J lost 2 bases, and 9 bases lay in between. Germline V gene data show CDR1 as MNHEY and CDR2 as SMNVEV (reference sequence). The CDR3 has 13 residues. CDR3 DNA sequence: TGTGCCAGCAGTCGGGTGAATCAAGAGACCCAGTACTTC. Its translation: CASSRVNQETQYF.

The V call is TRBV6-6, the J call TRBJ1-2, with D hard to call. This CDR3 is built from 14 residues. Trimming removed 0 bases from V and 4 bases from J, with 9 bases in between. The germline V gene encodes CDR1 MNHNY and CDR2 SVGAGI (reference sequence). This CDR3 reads CASSYSKTSYGYTF. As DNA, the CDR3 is TGTGCCAGCAGTTACTCGAAGACAAGCTATGGCTACACCTTC.

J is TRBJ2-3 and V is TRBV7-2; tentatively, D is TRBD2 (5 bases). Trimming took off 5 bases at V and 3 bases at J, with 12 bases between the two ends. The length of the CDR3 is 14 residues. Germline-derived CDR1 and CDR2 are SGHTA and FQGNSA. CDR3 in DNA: TGTGCCAGCAGCGGACGTTCGGGAACAGATACGCAGTATTTT. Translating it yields CASSGRSGTDTQYF.

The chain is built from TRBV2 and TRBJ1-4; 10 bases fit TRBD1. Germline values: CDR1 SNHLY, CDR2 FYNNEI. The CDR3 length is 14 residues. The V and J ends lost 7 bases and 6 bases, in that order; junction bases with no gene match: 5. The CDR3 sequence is CASKDRGQDEKLFF. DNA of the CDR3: TGTGCCAGCAAAGACAGGGGGCAAGATGAAAAACTGTTTTTT.

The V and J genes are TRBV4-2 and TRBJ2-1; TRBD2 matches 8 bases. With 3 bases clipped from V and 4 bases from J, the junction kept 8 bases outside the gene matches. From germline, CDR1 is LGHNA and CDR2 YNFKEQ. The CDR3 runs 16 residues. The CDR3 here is CASSHETTSEYNEQFF. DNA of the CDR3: TGTGCCAGCAGCCACGAAACGACTAGCGAGTACAATGAGCAGTTCTTC.